A single sample is the source of the 21 T cell receptor beta chains below, sequenced in a study of PD-L1 blockade in urothelial cancer. Sequenced by immunoSEQ multiplex PCR; TCRdb stores in-frame clones only, minus some. The table has tens of thousands of clones, approximately 34% seen once; the top ten hold 8% to 9%. The sample in question was tumor tissue, obtained before atezolizumab (anti-PD-L1) treatment. These receptors all come from a man in his sixties with urothelial cancer.

This clone was observed at least ten times. DNA for the CDR3: TGTGCCAGCAGCTTAGTAGGGGGTTCACCCCTCCACTTT. It encodes CASSLVGGSPLHF. The V call is TRBV7-1, the J call TRBJ1-6, with D perhaps matching TRBD1 (6 bases). TRBV7-1 carries the ORF label, with uncertain function. The V and J ends lost 4 bases and 9 bases respectively, with 10 bases between them. The CDR3 runs to 13 residues.

This chain links TRBV18 with TRBJ2-7; D call uncertain. Germline loops: CDR1 KGHSH, CDR2 LQKENI. V lost 6 bases and J 4 bases, leaving 10 bases between the germline ends. CDR3 length: 12 amino acids. CDR3 DNA: TGTGCCAGCTCGCCAGGACGATACGAGCAGTACTTC. Amino acids: CASSPGRYEQYF.

This clone is labeled medium-sized. The gene calls are TRBV5-1 and TRBJ1-3, with D unresolved. Deletions cut 0 bases from V and 1 base from J, with 8 bases between. The CDR3 has 15 amino acids. Germline assignment: CDR1 SGHRS and CDR2 YFSETQ. Written as DNA, the CDR3 is TGCGCCAGCAGCTTGGCCGAAGTTTCTGGAAACACCATATATTTT. Residues: CASSLAEVSGNTIYF.

The CDR3 reads CATSSRGQGKAKNIQYF. CDR3 nucleotides: TGTGCCACCAGCTCGCGGGGACAGGGTAAAGCCAAAAACATTCAGTACTTC. This chain links TRBV15 with TRBJ2-4; 9 bases are a match to TRBD1. This CDR3 is built from 17 residues. With 5 bases clipped from V and 0 bases from J, the junction kept 8 bases outside the gene matches. CDR1 and CDR2 from the germline V gene are LNHNV and YYDKDF (reference sequence). The entire variable domain, with the rest obtained from reference TRBV15 and TRBJ2-4, is as follows: DAMVIQNPRYQVTQFGKPVTLSCSQTLNHNVMYWYQQKSSQAPKLLFHYYDKDFNNEADTPDNFQSRRPNTSFCFLDIRSPGLGDTAMYLCATSSRGQGKAKNIQYFGAGTRLSVL.

This clone turned up a few times. V is TRBV6-8 and J is TRBJ2-3; TRBD1 is a possible D gene (5 bases). This CDR3 is built from 14 residues. Trimming pared 7 bases from V and 6 bases from J, leaving 17 bases between. Germline loops: CDR1 MNHGY, CDR2 SAAAGT. CDR3 nucleotides: TGTGCCAGCAACCTCTGGGGCGGTCGGGATACGCAGTATTTT. Protein: CASNLWGGRDTQYF.

This clone was detected a few times. This chain links TRBV12-2 with TRBJ2-3; TRBD2, the table's D call, was not compared with the DNA. TRBV12-2 is assigned pseudogene status. The CDR3 extends over 15 amino acids. The CDR3 coding sequence is TGTGCAAGTCGTTATCACCGTAGCAACCCAGATACGCAGTATTTT. It specifies CASRYHRSNPDTQYF.

The V call is TRBV6-8, the J call TRBJ2-7, with a tentative D call TRBD1 (6 bases). The CDR3 contains 12 residues. The germline gives CDR1 MNHGY, CDR2 SAAAGT. V lost 4 bases, J lost 7 bases, and 11 bases lay in between. CDR3 residues: CASSSFTGEQYF. In DNA, the CDR3 is TGTGCCAGCAGTTCATTTACAGGGGAGCAGTACTTC.

The table lists this clone with many counts. The V call is TRBV11-3, the J call TRBJ2-1, with TRBD2 identical over 12 bases. The CDR3 is made up of 15 amino acids. In germline, CDR1 is SGHNT, CDR2 YENEEA. J gave up 10 bases and V 5 bases, and 9 bases lay outside the gene matches. CDR3 coding DNA: TGTGCCAGCAGCGCGCGGACTAGCGGGACTATGGAGCAGTTCTTC. This codes for CASSARTSGTMEQFF.

This clone was observed a few times. The rearrangement links TRBV6-8 to TRBJ2-2; 12 bases align to TRBD2. The V and J ends lost 6 bases and 7 bases, in that order; junction bases with no gene match: 3. In germline, CDR1 is MNHGY, CDR2 SAAAGT. This CDR3 has 14 residues. Written as DNA, the CDR3 is TGTGCCAGCAGATTGACTAGCGGGAGCGGGGAGCTGTTTTTT. Its protein product is CASRLTSGSGELFF.

This chain uses TRBV14 with TRBJ2-4; possibly TRBD2 for D (7 bases). The CDR3 consists of 17 residues. Trimming pared 0 bases from V and 3 bases from J, leaving 15 bases between. Germline V gene sequence: CDR1 SGHDN, CDR2 FVKESK. CDR3 bases: TGTGCCAGCAGCCAAGATTCGGGGGGCAGGGGCAAAAACATTCAGTACTTC. Translation gives CASSQDSGGRGKNIQYF.

V and J are TRBV19 and TRBJ2-1; D is possibly TRBD1 (6 bases). Trimming cost V 1 base and J 14 bases, with 21 bases left between them. The CDR3 covers 15 residues. Germline V CDR1 and CDR2: LNHDA, SQIVND (reference sequence). CDR3 sequence reads: CASSIAPSGQAVEFF. The CDR3 DNA reads TGTGCCAGTAGTATAGCGCCATCGGGACAAGCGGTGGAGTTCTTC.

This rearrangement joins TRBV30 to TRBJ1-6; D not resolved. V gave up 1 base and J gave up 2 bases, with 3 bases separating them. Germline assignment: CDR1 GTSNPN and CDR2 SVGIG (reference sequence). This CDR3 spans 13 amino acids. The CDR3 protein is CAWSEAYNSPLHF. CDR3 coding DNA: TGTGCCTGGAGTGAGGCCTATAATTCACCCCTCCACTTT.

This clone was found a few times. This rearrangement joins TRBV11-3 to TRBJ2-7, with D perhaps TRBD1 (6 bases). Germline V gives CDR1 SGHNT, CDR2 YENEEA. The V end was cut by 2 bases, the J end by 3 bases, with 17 bases between. The CDR3 contains 16 residues. CDR3 nucleotide sequence: TGTGCCAGCAGCTTATCTCAGCAGGGGAGTCACTACGAGCAGTACTTC. Its translation: CASSLSQQGSHYEQYF.

The rearrangement joins TRBV11-3 to TRBJ2-3, with D perhaps TRBD1 or TRBD2 (5 bases each). In germline, CDR1 is SGHNT, CDR2 YENEEA. Between the trimmed V and J ends, which lost 4 bases and 6 bases, there was a span of 14 bases. The CDR3 loop spans 14 amino acids. CDR3 amino acids: CASSWAQGTDTQYF. As DNA, the CDR3 is TGTGCCAGCAGCTGGGCCCAAGGGACCGATACGCAGTATTTT.

The chain is built from TRBV19 and TRBJ2-3, with D uncertain. The CDR3 sequence is 12 residues long. The V gene lost 5 bases and the J gene lost 2 bases, with 5 bases spanning the gap. CDR1 and CDR2 (germline): LNHDA, SQIVND (reference sequence). The CDR3 here is CASSPNTDTQYF. The CDR3 coding sequence is TGTGCCAGTAGTCCCAACACAGATACGCAGTATTTT.

V gene TRBV6-7 combines with J gene TRBJ2-2; D remains unclear. TRBV6-7 is known as an ORF, though its function is uncertain. Between the trimmed V and J ends, which lost 8 bases and 2 bases, there was a span of 3 bases. The length of the CDR3 is 11 residues. CDR3 region: CASANTGELFF. The CDR3 DNA reads as TGTGCCAGCGCCAACACCGGGGAGCTGTTTTTT.

The chain has TRBV27 and TRBJ2-5; 7 bases are a match to TRBD2. The CDR3 loop spans 14 amino acids. Trimming at V came to 6 bases and at J to 2 bases, leaving 6 bases not matched to a gene. CDR1 and CDR2 from the germline V gene are MNHEY and SMNVEV (reference sequence). DNA of the CDR3: TGTGCCAGCAGCTTAACGCGGGGGCAAGAGACCCAGTACTTC. Encoded protein: CASSLTRGQETQYF.

The chain couples TRBV28 to TRBJ2-5, with no clear D. Trimming removed 1 base from V and 7 bases from J, with 7 bases in between. CDR1 is MDHEN, CDR2 SYDVKM, per germline. The CDR3 consists of 12 residues. CDR3 coding DNA: TGTGCCAGCAGTTTATCAATCGGGACCCAGTACTTC. Translated, it gives CASSLSIGTQYF.

The rearrangement links TRBV18 to TRBJ2-3; D is unclear. V dropped 6 bases and J dropped 4 bases, with 17 bases sitting between them. CDR1 is KGHSH and CDR2 is LQKENI in the germline V gene. The CDR3 has 15 amino acids. CDR3 loop: CASSLSVTKADTQYF. The CDR3 DNA sequence: TGTGCCAGCTCCCTTTCGGTTACTAAAGCAGATACGCAGTATTTT.

The rearrangement uses TRBV29-1 and TRBJ1-1; D is undetermined. The germline gives CDR1 SQVTM, CDR2 ANQGSEA. The CDR3 is 14 amino acids. Trimming took 5 bases from V and 0 from J, leaving 13 bases between them. The CDR3 loop is CSVLSLVLNTEAFF. In DNA, the CDR3 is TGCAGCGTTCTTTCGTTGGTCCTGAACACTGAAGCTTTCTTT.

As DNA, the CDR3 is TGTGCCAGCTCACCACGGGTGAACTCCCGGGACTATGGCTACACCTTC. Translation: CASSPRVNSRDYGYTF. The V call is TRBV18, the J call TRBJ1-2; D not resolved. With 1 base removed from V and 3 bases from J, the gap between germline ends came to 15 bases. Germline V lookup: CDR1 KGHSH, CDR2 LQKENI. CDR3 length: 16 amino acids.